The 7 T cell receptor beta chains given below trace back to one sample, sequenced in a study of a mutant IDH1 vaccine in newly diagnosed glioma. The sample's time point: baseline, week 1 (first vaccination visit). The treatment here: pre-vaccination baseline after standard-of-care therapy. Here immunoSEQ multiplex PCR was the method, and the copy in TCRdb shows in-frame clones only, minus some. The sample consists of about 50,000 clones, 86% of them appearing once. Specimen: PBMCs, collected from a glioma patient treated with radiotherapy, temozolomide or both. Receptors originate from a man aged 35 to 55 with glioma.

This clone appeared a single time. The genes are TRBV9 and TRBJ2-7; 8 bases match TRBD2. The germline V gene encodes CDR1 SGDLS and CDR2 YYNGEE. Trimming removed 4 bases from V and 6 bases from J; junction bases left unmatched: 12. The CDR3 has 15 amino acids. Here the CDR3 reads CASSIHSGAVGEQYF. The CDR3 bases are TGTGCCAGCAGCATCCATAGCGGGGCAGTTGGCGAGCAGTACTTC.

This chain's CDR3 is CASSQDQDGSEAFF. CDR3 nucleotide sequence: TGCGCCAGCAGCCAAGATCAGGACGGGTCTGAAGCTTTCTTT. V gene TRBV4-1 combines with J gene TRBJ1-1, with D uncertain. Germline loops: CDR1 MGHRA, CDR2 YSYEKL. Trimming stripped 0 bases from V and 6 bases from J, with 11 bases between. This CDR3 has 14 amino acids.

This chain links TRBV5-6 with TRBJ2-3, with D perhaps matching TRBD2 (5 bases). Germline CDR1 and CDR2: SGHDT and YYEEEE. This CDR3 has 17 residues. With 4 bases removed from V and 11 bases from J, the gap between germline ends came to 29 bases. The CDR3 DNA is TGTGCCAGCAGCCCCCCCCGAGGGCTAGCCCCTCTAATTAAGCAGTATTTT. Its translation is CASSPPRGLAPLIKQYF.

The V gene is TRBV19, the J gene TRBJ1-2, with a possible D match to TRBD1 (5 bases). Looked up from germline, CDR1 is LNHDA and CDR2 is SQIVND (reference sequence). V was pared by 9 bases and J by 6 bases, with 14 bases between. This CDR3 region has 12 residues. The CDR3 region has the DNA TGTGCCAGCAAAGGGACGGGGAATGGCTACACCTTC. Translation: CASKGTGNGYTF.

This clone was detected once. The chain joins TRBV5-1 to TRBJ2-3; 8 nucleotides align to TRBD1. Per the germline V gene, CDR1 is SGHRS and CDR2 is YFSETQ. V was pared by 7 bases and J by 5 bases, with 12 bases of the junction left unmatched. CDR3 size: 15 residues. The CDR3 region has the DNA TGCGCCAGCGCTTTGGGACAGGCGTCAGGAGATACGCAGTATTTT. It is translated as CASALGQASGDTQYF.

V gene TRBV27 combines with J gene TRBJ1-3; no firm D call. This CDR3 region has 14 residues. The germline CDR1 and CDR2 sequences are MNHEY and SMNVEV (reference sequence). Trimming pared 3 bases from V and 0 bases from J, leaving 6 bases between. The CDR3 protein is CASSFQNSGNTIYF. DNA for the CDR3: TGTGCCAGCAGTTTCCAGAACTCTGGAAACACCATATATTTT.

V gene TRBV9 combines with J gene TRBJ2-2; 7 positions agree with TRBD1. The germline V gene has CDR1 SGDLS and CDR2 YYNGEE. The CDR3 contains 14 residues. Germline trimming cut 4 bases from V and 8 bases from J; bases unmatched to any gene: 8. CDR3 protein: CASSTGPGGGELFF. The DNA of the CDR3 is TGTGCCAGCAGCACCGGGCCAGGGGGTGGGGAGCTGTTTTTT.